This T cell receptor (beta chain) was found in a study of cytomegalovirus exposure and HLA in healthy donors. TCRdb's copy holds only in-frame clones and misses some; the assay was immunoSEQ multiplex PCR. The sample gives fewer than 65,000 clones, 89% of which show up once; 15% is in the top ten. Germline CDR1 and CDR2: MDHEN and SYDVKM. V was trimmed by 3 bases and J by 4 bases, leaving 12 bases between them. The CDR3 is made up of 14 amino acids. This sequence originates from a woman aged 18-35 years in good health and CMV-seronegative. Sequencing used PBMCs. The chain is built from TRBV28 and TRBJ1-2; TRBD1 is a possible D gene (5 bases). CDR3 in amino acids: CASSFPEGAYGYTF. The CDR3 DNA is TGTGCCAGCAGTTTCCCCGAAGGGGCCTATGGCTACACCTTC.